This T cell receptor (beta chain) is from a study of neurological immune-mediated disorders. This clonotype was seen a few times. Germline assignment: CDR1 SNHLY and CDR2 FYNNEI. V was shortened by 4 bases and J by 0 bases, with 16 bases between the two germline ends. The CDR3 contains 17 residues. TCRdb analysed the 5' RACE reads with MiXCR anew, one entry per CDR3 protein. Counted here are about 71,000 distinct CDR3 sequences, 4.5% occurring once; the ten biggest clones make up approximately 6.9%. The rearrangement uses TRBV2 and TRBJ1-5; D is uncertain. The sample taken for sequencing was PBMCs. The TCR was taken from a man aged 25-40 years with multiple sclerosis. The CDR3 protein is CASSVTRSTDSNQPQHF. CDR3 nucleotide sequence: TGTGCCAGCAGTGTCACCAGATCGACCGATAGCAATCAGCCCCAGCATTTT.